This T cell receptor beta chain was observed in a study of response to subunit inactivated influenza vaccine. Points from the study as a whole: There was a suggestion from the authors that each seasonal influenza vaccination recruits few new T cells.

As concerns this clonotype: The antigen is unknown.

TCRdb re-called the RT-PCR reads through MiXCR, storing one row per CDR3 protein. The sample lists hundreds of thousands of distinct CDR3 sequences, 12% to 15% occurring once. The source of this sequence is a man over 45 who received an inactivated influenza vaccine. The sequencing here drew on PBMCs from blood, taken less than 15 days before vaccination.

In DNA form, the CDR3 reads TGTGCCACCAGCAGAGATCATCCCGGGACGGAGAACTATGGCTACACCTTC. It is translated as CATSRDHPGTENYGYTF. V gene TRBV15 combines with J gene TRBJ1-2; D is possibly TRBD1 (5 bases). CDR1 is LNHNV, CDR2 YYDKDF, per germline (reference sequence). Trimming removed 0 bases at V and 2 bases at J, with 16 bases between. The CDR3 has 17 residues.